This TCR beta chain emerged from a study of blood T cell repertoires in COVID-19. Authors' data handling: Researchers report that nucleated cell counts were estimated from reference gene primer amplification. Sequencing used immunoSEQ multiplex PCR; TCRdb keeps in-frame clones, though not all of them. V, J and clone size are taken as reported in that table, and D and trimming were inferred from the DNA itself. This sample has 450,000 or so clones, with roughly 87% found just once. Germline V gene sequence: CDR1 LGHDT, CDR2 YNNKEL (reference sequence). CDR3 length: 13 amino acids. Trimming at V came to 1 base and at J to 12 bases, leaving 5 bases not matched to a gene.

This TCR was recovered from a young man who had recovered from COVID-19. Sequencing used PBMCs or T cells enriched from blood (not recorded which). The chain has TRBV3-1 (or the pseudogene TRBV3-2) and TRBJ2-1, with TRBD2 identical over 8 bases. The CDR3 reads CASSQVGAGGQFF. CDR3 sequence (DNA): TGTGCCAGCAGCCAAGTTGGTGCGGGGGGGCAGTTCTTC.